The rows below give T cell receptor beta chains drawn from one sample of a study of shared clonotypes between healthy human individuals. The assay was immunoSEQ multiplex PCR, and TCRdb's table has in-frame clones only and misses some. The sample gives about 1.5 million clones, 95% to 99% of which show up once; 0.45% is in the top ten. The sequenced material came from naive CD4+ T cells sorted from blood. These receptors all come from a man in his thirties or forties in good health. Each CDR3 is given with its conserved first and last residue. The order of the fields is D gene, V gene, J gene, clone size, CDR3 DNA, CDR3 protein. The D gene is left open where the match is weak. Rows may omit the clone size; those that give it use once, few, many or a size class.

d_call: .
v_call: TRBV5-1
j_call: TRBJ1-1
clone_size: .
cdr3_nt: TGCGCCAGCAGCTATACTTCAGGGGTAACTGAAGCTTTCTTT
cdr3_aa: CASSYTSGVTEAFF

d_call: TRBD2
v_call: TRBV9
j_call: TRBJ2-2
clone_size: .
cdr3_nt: TGTGCCAGCAGCGAACCCCTTTTTGCCAGCGGGAGGGTCTCCACCGGGGAGCTGTTTTTT
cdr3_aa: CASSEPLFASGRVSTGELFF

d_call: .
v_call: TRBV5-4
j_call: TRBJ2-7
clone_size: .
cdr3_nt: TGTGCCAGCAGCTTGCCGGGGAACTACGAGCAGTACTTC
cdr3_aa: CASSLPGNYEQYF

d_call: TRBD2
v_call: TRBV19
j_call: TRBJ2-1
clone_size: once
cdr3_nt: TGTGCCAGCACTCTTCTAGCGGGAATCGGGGTGAATGAGCAGTTCTTC
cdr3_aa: CASTLLAGIGVNEQFF

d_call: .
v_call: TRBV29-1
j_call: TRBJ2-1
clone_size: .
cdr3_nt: TGCAGCGCAGCTAAAGACAGGCCCTACAATGAGCAGTTCTTC
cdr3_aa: CSAAKDRPYNEQFF

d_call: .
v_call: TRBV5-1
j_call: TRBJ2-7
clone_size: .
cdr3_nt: TGCGCCAGCAGCGCGTTCAGTGGGAACTACGAGCAGTACTTC
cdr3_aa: CASSAFSGNYEQYF

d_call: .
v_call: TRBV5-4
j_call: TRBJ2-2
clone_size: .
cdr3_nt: TGTGCCAGCAGTTCAGGGACGCCCGTAGACACCGGGGAGCTGTTTTTT
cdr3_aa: CASSSGTPVDTGELFF

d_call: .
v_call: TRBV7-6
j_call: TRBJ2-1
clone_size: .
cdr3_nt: TGTGCCAGCAGCGTAGGGCCTACAACCTACAATGAGCAGTTCTTC
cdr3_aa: CASSVGPTTYNEQFF

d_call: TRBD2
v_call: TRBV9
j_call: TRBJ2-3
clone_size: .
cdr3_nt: TGTGCCAGCAGCGTAGAGCTAGCGGGAGGACCCACAGATACGCAGTATTTT
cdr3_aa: CASSVELAGGPTDTQYF

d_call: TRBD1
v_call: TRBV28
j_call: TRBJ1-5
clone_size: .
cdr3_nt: TGTGCCAGCAGATTAACCGGGGCAGGGGGCTTTCAGCCCCAGCATTTT
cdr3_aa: CASRLTGAGGFQPQHF

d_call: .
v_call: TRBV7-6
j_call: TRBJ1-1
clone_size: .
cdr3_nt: TGTGCCAGCAGCTTAGCGCAGGGTGGTACTGAAGCTTTCTTT
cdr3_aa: CASSLAQGGTEAFF

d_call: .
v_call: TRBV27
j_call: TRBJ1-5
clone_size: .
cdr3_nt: TGTGCCAGCGGGTACAACCAAGGGTTGAGCAATCAGCCCCAGCATTTT
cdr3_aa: CASGYNQGLSNQPQHF

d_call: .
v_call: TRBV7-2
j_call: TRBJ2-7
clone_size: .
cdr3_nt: TGTGCCAGCAGCTTCCAAGGGCGGGCCGCCTACGAGCAGTACTTC
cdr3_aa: CASSFQGRAAYEQYF

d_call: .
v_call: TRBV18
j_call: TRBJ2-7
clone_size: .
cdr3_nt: TGTGCCAGCTCACCATCGGGCCTGCTGGGACGAGCCGAGCAGTACTTC
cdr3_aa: CASSPSGLLGRAEQYF

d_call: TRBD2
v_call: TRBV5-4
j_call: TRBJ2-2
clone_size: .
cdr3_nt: TGTGCCAGCAGCTCCGAGCGGGGCACCGGGGAGCTGTTTTTT
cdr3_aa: CASSSERGTGELFF

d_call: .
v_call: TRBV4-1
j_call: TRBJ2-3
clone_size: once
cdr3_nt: TGCGCCAGCAGCCAAGTTCGACGCTCATCAAACACAGATACGCAGTATTTT
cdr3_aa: CASSQVRRSSNTDTQYF

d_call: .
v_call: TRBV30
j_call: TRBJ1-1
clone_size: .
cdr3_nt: TGTGCCTGGAGTCTAACGGGGAGTAAGAACACTGAAGCTTTCTTT
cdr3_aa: CAWSLTGSKNTEAFF

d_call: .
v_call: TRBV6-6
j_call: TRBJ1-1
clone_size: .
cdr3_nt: TGTGCCAGCAGTTACGACGGGGGGGTGAACACTGAAGCTTTCTTT
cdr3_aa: CASSYDGGVNTEAFF

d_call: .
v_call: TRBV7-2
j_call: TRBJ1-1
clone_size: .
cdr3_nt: TGTGCCAGCAGCCCAGAGGCCAACACTGAAGCTTTCTTT
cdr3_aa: CASSPEANTEAFF

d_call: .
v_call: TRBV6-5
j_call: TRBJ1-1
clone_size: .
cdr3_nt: TGTGCCACCCGACAGCCTGAAGCTTTCTTT
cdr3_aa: CATRQPEAFF

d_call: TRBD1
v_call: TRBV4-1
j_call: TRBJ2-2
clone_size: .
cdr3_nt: TGCGCCAGCAGCCAGTCACAGGGGGCAGGTACCGGGGAGCTGTTTTTT
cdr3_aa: CASSQSQGAGTGELFF

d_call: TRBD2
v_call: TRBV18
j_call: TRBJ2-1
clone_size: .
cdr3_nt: TGTGCCAGCTCACTCAAGACTAGCGGGTCTCCGGATGAGCAGTTCTTC
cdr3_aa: CASSLKTSGSPDEQFF

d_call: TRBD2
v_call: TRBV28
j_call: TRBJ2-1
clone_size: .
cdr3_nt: TGTGCCAGCAGTACTAAGCGGGAGTTCTACAATGAGCAGTTCTTC
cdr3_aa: CASSTKREFYNEQFF

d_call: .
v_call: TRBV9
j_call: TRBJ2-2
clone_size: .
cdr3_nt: TGTGCCAGCAGCGTAGGAGGGTTTGGCGGGGAGCTGTTTTTT
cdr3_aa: CASSVGGFGGELFF

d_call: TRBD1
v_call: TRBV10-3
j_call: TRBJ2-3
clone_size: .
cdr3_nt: TGTGCCATCAGTGTCCAGGGGGCGCATGGCACAGATACGCAGTATTTT
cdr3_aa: CAISVQGAHGTDTQYF

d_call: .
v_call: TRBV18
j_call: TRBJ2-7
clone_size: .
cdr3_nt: TGTGCCAGCTCACCACCGGGCGGGACCGACGGACGGCGGTACTTC
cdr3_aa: CASSPPGGTDGRRYF

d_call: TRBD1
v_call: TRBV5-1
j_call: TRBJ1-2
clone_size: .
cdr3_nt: TGCGCCAGCAGCTTGGGTGGGACAGAAGATGGCTACACCTTC
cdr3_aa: CASSLGGTEDGYTF

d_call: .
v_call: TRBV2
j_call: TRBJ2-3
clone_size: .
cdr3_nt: TGTGCCAGCAGTGATAGCGGCCCCACAGATACGCAGTATTTT
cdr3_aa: CASSDSGPTDTQYF

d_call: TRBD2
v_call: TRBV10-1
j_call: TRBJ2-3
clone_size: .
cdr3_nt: TGCGCCAGCAGTGAGGAGCGGGAGGGCCAAAATACGCAGTATTTT
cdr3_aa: CASSEEREGQNTQYF